The present TCR beta chain was sequenced within a study of T cell responses to AZD1222 COVID-19 vaccine. The study pooled second doses at about 4 or about 12 weeks. In germline, CDR1 is LNHDA, CDR2 SQIVND (reference sequence). Trimming shortened V by 5 bases and J by 8 bases, and 16 bases separated the two germline ends. This CDR3 has 14 amino acids. TCRdb's table, derived via immunoSEQ multiplex PCR, lists solely in-frame clones and lacks some. Of 95,000 to 110,000 clones listed, about 92% were seen once; the top ten hold around 8.6%. The material sequenced was peripheral blood, taken 28 days after the second AZD1222 dose. The sequence was obtained from an adult who received the AZD1222 COVID-19 vaccine. The J gene is TRBJ1-5, the V gene TRBV19; maybe TRBD1 (5 bases). As DNA, the CDR3 is TGTGCCAGTAGTCCCAGTAGTGTCAGGGAGCCCCAGCATTTT. Its protein product is CASSPSSVREPQHF.